Below are 25 T cell receptor beta chains sequenced from a single sample in a study of cytomegalovirus exposure and HLA in healthy donors. In the PCR, 60 Vbeta and 13 Jbeta primers were used. Clones were read by immunoSEQ multiplex PCR, and TCRdb kept only the in-frame ones, dropping some. Its clone listing holds around 210,000 clones. Source material: PBMCs. Receptor source: a girl aged 2-10 years in good health and CMV-seropositive.

The chain recombines TRBV27 with TRBJ1-2; 8 bases line up with TRBD1. CDR1 and CDR2 from the germline V gene are MNHEY and SMNVEV (reference sequence). The CDR3 covers 14 residues. J was trimmed by 7 bases and V by 6 bases; bases with no gene match: 10. The CDR3 spells CASRGGQGRLGYTF. DNA of the CDR3: TGTGCCAGCAGGGGCGGACAGGGCCGTCTTGGCTACACCTTC.

The V gene is TRBV6-5, the J gene TRBJ2-7; no clear D. The CDR3 contains 13 residues. Trimming stripped 4 bases from V and 3 bases from J, with 10 bases between. The V gene's germline CDR1 is MNHEY and CDR2 SVGAGI. Here the CDR3 reads CASSLDMNYEQYF. The CDR3 DNA is TGTGCCAGCAGTTTAGACATGAACTACGAGCAGTACTTC.

The J gene is TRBJ1-1, the V gene TRBV30, with no clear D. V gave up 2 bases and J gave up 10 bases, with 14 bases separating them. The V gene's germline CDR1 is GTSNPN and CDR2 SVGIG (reference sequence). The CDR3 length is 12 residues. CDR3 sequence reads: CAWSSGPGGAFF. The CDR3, as DNA: TGTGCCTGGAGTTCTGGGCCCGGTGGAGCTTTCTTT.

The chain couples TRBV5-1 to TRBJ1-2; 10 bases align to TRBD1. The CDR3 loop spans 14 amino acids. CDR1 and CDR2 from the germline V gene are SGHRS and YFSETQ. V lost 2 bases, J lost 8 bases, and 6 bases stayed unmatched. The CDR3 loop is CASSFRQGAGGYTF. The CDR3, as DNA: TGCGCCAGCAGCTTCCGACAGGGGGCGGGAGGCTACACCTTC.

The rearrangement uses TRBV13 and TRBJ2-6; 11 bases line up with TRBD1. The CDR3 is 19 residues long. V was pared by 5 bases and J by 0 bases, with 9 bases of the junction left unmatched. Germline assignment: CDR1 PRHDT and CDR2 FYEKMQ (reference sequence). DNA for the CDR3: TGTGCCAGCAGCCCACCACCCGGGACAGGGGGCTCTGGGGCCAACGTCCTGACTTTC. It encodes CASSPPPGTGGSGANVLTF.

The J gene is TRBJ2-1, the V gene TRBV2; a possible D gene is TRBD2 (6 bases). The V gene's germline CDR1 is SNHLY and CDR2 FYNNEI. V was shortened by 7 bases and J by 6 bases, with 13 bases between the two germline ends. The CDR3 has 13 residues. The CDR3 loop reads CASIGGTRNEQFF. CDR3 DNA: TGTGCCAGCATCGGAGGGACTCGCAATGAGCAGTTCTTC.

The chain joins TRBV27 to TRBJ2-5; 8 bases map to TRBD2. Per germline, CDR1 MNHEY and CDR2 SMNVEV (reference sequence). CDR3 length: 17 amino acids. V lost 5 bases, J lost 4 bases, and 15 bases stayed unmatched. The CDR3, as DNA: TGTGCCAGCAGTCTGGGGACTAGATCGGCGGTTAGAGAGACCCAGTACTTC. Protein: CASSLGTRSAVRETQYF.

J is TRBJ1-1 and V is TRBV4-2; 7 bases are shared with TRBD1. The germline CDR1 and CDR2 sequences are LGHNA and YNFKEQ. V dropped 0 bases and J dropped 5; count of bases not matched to a gene: 6. This CDR3 spans 15 amino acids. CDR3 bases: TGTGCCAGCAGCCAAGATAACAGGGGTCGGACTGAAGCTTTCTTT. It encodes CASSQDNRGRTEAFF.

The chain employs TRBV7-9 and TRBJ1-5; 7 bases map to TRBD1. With V trimmed by 5 bases and J by 7 bases, 5 bases remained unmatched. Germline loops: CDR1 SEHNR, CDR2 FQNEAQ (reference sequence). This CDR3 comprises 13 residues. The CDR3 protein is CASSEGALQPQHF. The DNA of the CDR3 is TGTGCCAGCAGCGAGGGGGCCCTACAGCCCCAGCATTTT.

This chain links TRBV27 with TRBJ2-1; maybe TRBD2 (6 bases). Germline lookup yields CDR1 MNHEY and CDR2 SMNVEV (reference sequence). The CDR3 totals 15 residues. Trimming cost V 3 bases and J 0 bases, with 9 bases left between them. The CDR3 DNA follows: TGTGCCAGCAGTTTGGAGGGGCCCTCCTACAATGAGCAGTTCTTC. Translation: CASSLEGPSYNEQFF.

This chain links TRBV2 with TRBJ1-4, with D maybe TRBD1 (5 bases). This CDR3 comprises 14 residues. V gave up 9 bases and J gave up 10 bases, with 21 bases separating them. Looked up from germline, CDR1 is SNHLY and CDR2 is FYNNEI. The CDR3 bases are TGTGCCAGTAGTTTGTCGGGGACTCCCGGAAAACTGTTTTTT. Its protein is CASSLSGTPGKLFF. The whole variable domain, filled in from reference TRBV2 and TRBJ1-4, reads EPEVTQTPSHQVTQMGQEVILRCVPISNHLYFYWYRQILGQKVEFLVSFYNNEISEKSEIFDDQFSVERPDGSNFTLKIRSTKLEDSAMYFCASSLSGTPGKLFFGSGTQLSVL.

This CDR3 is CASSLMRDTGELFF. The CDR3 nucleotides are TGTGCCAGCAGCTTAATGAGGGACACCGGGGAGCTGTTTTTT. The chain is built from TRBV7-9 and TRBJ2-2; the D gene is possibly TRBD2 (5 bases). CDR3 length: 14 amino acids. Germline V CDR1 and CDR2: SEHNR, FQNEAQ (reference sequence). V shed 2 bases and J shed 3 bases, with 7 bases lying between them.

The rearrangement joins TRBV2 to TRBJ1-2; 7 positions match TRBD1. Looked up from germline, CDR1 is SNHLY and CDR2 is FYNNEI. CDR3 length: 13 amino acids. The J segment lost 11 bases and the V segment lost 5 bases, leaving 11 bases of the junction unmatched. CDR3 in amino acids: CASSMDRSSGYTF. The CDR3 DNA sequence: TGTGCCAGCAGTATGGACAGGAGCAGCGGGTACACCTTC.

The genes are TRBV29-1 and TRBJ2-3, with TRBD2 matching 9 bases. The V gene end was trimmed by 4 bases and the J gene end by 4 bases; junction bases not matched to a gene: 6. The germline V gene has CDR1 SQVTM and CDR2 ANQGSEA. The CDR3 loop spans 14 amino acids. The CDR3 DNA reads TGCAGCGTTGCCCTTAGCGGGAGCGCAGATACGCAGTATTTT. This sequence encodes CSVALSGSADTQYF.

This chain links TRBV28 with TRBJ1-3; TRBD1 matches 7 bases. The CDR3 runs 15 residues. Looked up from germline, CDR1 is MDHEN and CDR2 is SYDVKM. Germline trimming cut 4 bases from V and 0 bases from J; bases unmatched to any gene: 3. The CDR3 loop reads CASSSGTASGNTIYF. The CDR3 coding sequence is TGTGCCAGCAGTTCCGGGACAGCCTCTGGAAACACCATATATTTT. The whole variable domain, filled in from reference TRBV28 and TRBJ1-3, reads DVKVTQSSRYLVKRTGEKVFLECVQDMDHENMFWYRQDPGLGLRLIYFSYDVKMKEKGDIPEGYSVSREKKERFSLILESASTNQTSMYLCASSSGTASGNTIYFGEGSWLTVV.

The chain carries TRBV4-1 and TRBJ2-5; 8 nucleotides agree with TRBD2. V gave up 1 base and J gave up 0 bases; unmatched junction bases: 10. The CDR3 has 18 residues. Germline V gives CDR1 MGHRA, CDR2 YSYEKL. For the CDR3, the DNA is TGCGCCAGCAGCCAAGTAAATATGGGACTAGTGTACCAAGAGACCCAGTACTTC. Residues: CASSQVNMGLVYQETQYF.

Of note for this clone: Different DNA sequences within this sample yield the same CDR3. The chain joins TRBV5-1 to TRBJ2-2; the D gene is possibly TRBD2 (5 bases). The CDR3 is 17 residues long. Germline V lookup: CDR1 SGHRS, CDR2 YFSETQ. Trimming left V 4 bases short and J 0 bases short, with 16 bases between. DNA for the CDR3: TGCGCCAGCAGCGCTCCTGGGGAACTAGCGAACACCGGGGAGCTGTTTTTT. Protein: CASSAPGELANTGELFF.

The chain carries TRBV28 and TRBJ1-1; D call uncertain. V was trimmed by 2 bases and J by 3 bases, leaving 10 bases between them. CDR3 length: 14 residues. From germline, CDR1 is MDHEN and CDR2 SYDVKM. Here the CDR3 DNA reads TGTGCCAGCAGTTTAACTGTACAGCACACTGAAGCTTTCTTT. Its translation is CASSLTVQHTEAFF.

This rearrangement joins TRBV19 to TRBJ2-7; TRBD1 aligns across 8 bases. Trimming took 8 bases from V and 5 from J; bases not matched to a gene: 11. This CDR3 comprises 14 residues. From germline, CDR1 is LNHDA and CDR2 SQIVND (reference sequence). The CDR3, as DNA: TGTGCCAGTGCCAGGGGGCTAGCGAGCAACGAGCAGTACTTC. Protein: CASARGLASNEQYF.

The rearrangement joins TRBV11-2 to TRBJ1-4; TRBD1 aligns across 7 bases. Germline loops: CDR1 SGHAT, CDR2 FQNNGV. CDR3 size: 16 residues. J was trimmed by 16 bases and V by 5 bases; bases with no gene match: 22. Here the CDR3 reads CASSPLRGDRARRQFF. The CDR3 DNA is TGTGCCAGCAGCCCACTTCGAGGGGACAGAGCCAGACGCCAGTTTTTT.

The chain has TRBV5-4 and TRBJ2-2, with a weak D call TRBD1 (5 bases). CDR1 SGHNT and CDR2 YYREEE come from the germline V gene (reference sequence). The CDR3 is 16 residues long. V was cut by 0 bases and J by 3 bases, with 12 bases left in between. The CDR3 nucleotides are TGTGCCAGCAGCTTGGACGGCAGGGCGGACACCGGGGAGCTGTTTTTT. Its translation is CASSLDGRADTGELFF.

The rearrangement joins TRBV20-1 to TRBJ2-1; 7 nucleotides line up with TRBD2. This CDR3 is built from 11 residues. V gave up 0 bases and J gave up 10 bases; unmatched junction bases: 0. Germline CDR1 DFQATT, CDR2 SNEGSKA (reference sequence). The CDR3 DNA follows: TGCAGTGCTAGAGACGGGGGGGAGCAGTTCTTC. Its translation: CSARDGGEQFF.

The chain couples TRBV14 to TRBJ2-7, with 8 bases fitting TRBD2. With 3 bases clipped from V and 6 bases from J, the junction kept 7 bases outside the gene matches. Germline V gene lookup returns CDR1 SGHDN and CDR2 FVKESK. The CDR3 consists of 14 residues. DNA of the CDR3: TGTGCCAGCAGCCACGTCGCGGGAGGCTCCGAGCAGTACTTC. The encoded protein is CASSHVAGGSEQYF.

This rearrangement joins TRBV6-4 to TRBJ2-1; D uncertain. The germline V gene has CDR1 MRHNA and CDR2 SNTAGT. The CDR3 loop spans 9 amino acids. V lost 8 bases and J 7 bases, leaving 3 bases between the germline ends. CDR3: CASRNEQFF. The CDR3, as DNA: TGTGCCAGCCGTAATGAGCAGTTCTTC.

This rearrangement joins TRBV19 to TRBJ2-7; a weak D match, TRBD1 (6 bases). Looked up from germline, CDR1 is LNHDA and CDR2 is SQIVND (reference sequence). The CDR3 length is 14 residues. V dropped 11 bases and J dropped 4 bases, with 21 bases sitting between them. CDR3 loop: CACKRQVGPYEQYF. For the CDR3, the DNA is TGTGCCTGTAAGCGACAGGTGGGACCATACGAGCAGTACTTC.